These 20 T cell receptor beta chains were all obtained from the same sample, sequenced in a study of human T cells and chemical hapten exposure. TCRdb called the 5' RACE reads again in MiXCR, with one record for every CDR3 protein. The sample lists 110,000 or so distinct CDR3 sequences, roughly a fifth occurring once. Unfractionated whole blood was the source of the extracted total RNA. These receptor sequences come from a human donor in good health.

The V and J genes are TRBV6-6 and TRBJ2-1, with TRBD2 identical over 10 bases. Trimming cost V 2 bases and J 10 bases; bases outside gene matches: 2. Germline CDR1 and CDR2: MNHNY and SVGAGI (reference sequence). The CDR3 is 13 residues long. The CDR3 region is CASSYPSGREQFF. The CDR3 DNA reads TGTGCCAGCAGTTACCCTAGCGGGAGAGAGCAGTTCTTC.

The rearrangement links TRBV12-3 or TRBV12-4 to TRBJ2-7, with 7 positions matching TRBD1. After removal of 6 bases from V and 0 bases from J, the junction contained 5 bases not matched to a gene. The CDR3 covers 14 residues. This chain's CDR3 is CASRRQGSSYEQYF. The CDR3 region has the DNA TGTGCCAGCAGGAGACAGGGAAGCTCCTACGAGCAGTACTTC.

This clonotype was seen a handful of times. V is TRBV7-9 and J is TRBJ2-1; D remains ambiguous. Germline V gene sequence: CDR1 SEHNR, CDR2 FQNEAQ (reference sequence). The length of the CDR3 is 13 residues. V lost 5 bases and J 4 bases, leaving 9 bases between the germline ends. The CDR3 spells CASSLQQYNEQFF. The CDR3 nucleotides read TGTGCCAGCAGCCTCCAACAGTACAATGAGCAGTTCTTC.

This clonotype was observed at least ten times. The CDR3 protein is CASSRGLAGKMEFF. DNA of the CDR3: TGTGCCAGCAGCAGGGGACTAGCGGGAAAGATGGAGTTCTTC. The chain uses TRBV28 and TRBJ2-1; TRBD2 aligns across 13 bases. V dropped 6 bases and J dropped 14; count of bases not matched to a gene: 10. This CDR3 region has 14 residues. Germline-derived CDR1 and CDR2 are MDHEN and SYDVKM.

This clonotype occurred many times. The rearrangement uses TRBV6-5 and TRBJ2-1; D is undetermined. CDR1 and CDR2 (germline): MNHEY, SVGAGI. Trimming pared 2 bases from V and 13 bases from J, leaving 21 bases between. CDR3 size: 15 residues. The DNA of the CDR3 is TGTGCCAGCAGTTACCGCCCCGACCCTGAGATATTCCAGTTCTTC. Translated: CASSYRPDPEIFQFF.

The chain recombines TRBV15 with TRBJ1-3, with 7 bases matching TRBD1. Trimming took 0 bases from V and 2 from J; bases not matched to a gene: 4. CDR3 length: 16 residues. Per germline, CDR1 LNHNV and CDR2 YYDKDF (reference sequence). The chain's CDR3 is CATSREEGATGNTIYF. In DNA, the CDR3 is TGTGCCACCAGCAGAGAGGAGGGGGCGACTGGAAACACCATATATTTT.

The DNA for the CDR3 is TGTGCCAGCAGACGCGAAATCGCGAACACCGGGGAGCTGTTTTTT. Translation gives CASRREIANTGELFF. The V and J genes are TRBV13 and TRBJ2-2; D ambiguous. Between the trimmed V and J ends, which lost 6 bases and 0 bases, there was a span of 11 bases. The length of the CDR3 is 15 residues. Germline V lookup: CDR1 PRHDT, CDR2 FYEKMQ (reference sequence).

In its sample, this clonotype was seen a few times. The J gene is TRBJ2-2, the V gene TRBV25-1, with D tentatively TRBD2 (5 bases). V lost 6 bases, J lost 7 bases, and 18 bases lay in between. Looked up from germline, CDR1 is MGHDK and CDR2 is SYGVNS. The CDR3 is 15 residues long. The chain's CDR3 is CASSPRGSGGGELFF. In DNA form, the CDR3 reads TGTGCCAGCAGCCCCCGCGGGTCTGGTGGCGGGGAGCTGTTTTTT.

In its sample, this clonotype was seen a few times. The chain recombines TRBV10-3 with TRBJ1-1; TRBD1 might be the D (6 bases). This CDR3 has 12 residues. Looked up from germline, CDR1 is ENHRY and CDR2 is SYGVKD. Trimming took off 4 bases at V and 7 bases at J, with 10 bases between the two ends. The CDR3, as DNA: TGTGCCATCAGTGCCCCGGACAGTGAAGCTTTCTTT. Its translation is CAISAPDSEAFF.

The V gene is TRBV30, the J gene TRBJ2-3; 14 bases map to TRBD2. Germline values: CDR1 GTSNPN, CDR2 SVGIG (reference sequence). With V trimmed by 3 bases and J by 4 bases, 6 bases remained unmatched. CDR3 length: 16 amino acids. The CDR3 nucleotides read TGTGCCTGGAGCCATGGGACTAGCGGGAGTCCAGATACGCAGTATTTT. This encodes CAWSHGTSGSPDTQYF.

The chain has TRBV27 and TRBJ2-7, with TRBD2 matching over 9 bases. The J segment lost 2 bases and the V segment lost 2 bases, leaving 1 base of the junction unmatched. Germline assignment: CDR1 MNHEY and CDR2 SMNVEV (reference sequence). The CDR3 runs to 14 residues. The CDR3 region has the DNA TGTGCCAGCAGTTTAAGCGGGAGGACCTACGAGCAGTACTTC. Translated, it gives CASSLSGRTYEQYF.

This clonotype occurred a few times. The chain joins TRBV4-1 to TRBJ2-3; the match to TRBD2 covers 7 bases. CDR3 length equals 16 residues. CDR1 and CDR2 (germline): MGHRA, YSYEKL. J was trimmed by 7 bases and V by 4 bases; bases with no gene match: 14. The CDR3 loop reads CASSPVASGPTHTQYF. The CDR3 DNA sequence: TGCGCCAGCAGCCCTGTGGCTAGCGGTCCTACCCATACGCAGTATTTT.

This chain joins TRBV28 and TRBJ2-7, with D maybe TRBD1 (7 bases). The length of the CDR3 is 14 residues. CDR1 and CDR2 from the germline V gene are MDHEN and SYDVKM. V lost 6 bases, J lost 6 bases, and 18 bases lay in between. The CDR3 DNA sequence: TGTGCCAGCAGCGAACCCGGGCAGGGGGGCGAGCAGTACTTC. Protein: CASSEPGQGGEQYF.

The gene calls are TRBV6-5 and TRBJ1-5; perhaps TRBD1 as D (6 bases). V was trimmed by 3 bases and J by 5 bases, leaving 11 bases between them. The CDR3 spans 14 residues. Germline V gives CDR1 MNHEY, CDR2 SVGAGI. CDR3 residues: CASSYGGPHQPQHF. In DNA, the CDR3 is TGTGCCAGCAGTTATGGGGGGCCCCATCAGCCCCAGCATTTT.

This clonotype was observed a handful of times. The gene calls are TRBV28 and TRBJ1-5; D may be TRBD1 (6 bases). Trimming took off 5 bases at V and 4 bases at J, with 15 bases between the two ends. This CDR3 is built from 15 residues. From germline, CDR1 is MDHEN and CDR2 SYDVKM. CDR3 coding DNA: TGTGCCAGCAGTAGCCATGGAGGGGGAAATCAGCCCCAGCATTTT. It encodes CASSSHGGGNQPQHF.

V is TRBV19 and J is TRBJ1-5; unclear D gene. The CDR3 is 12 residues long. V dropped 2 bases and J dropped 7 bases, with 6 bases sitting between them. The germline CDR1 and CDR2 sequences are LNHDA and SQIVND (reference sequence). The CDR3, as DNA: TGTGCCAGTAGTATAACCTTACAGCCCCAGCATTTT. Protein sequence: CASSITLQPQHF.

Only a few counts were recorded for this clonotype. The DNA for the CDR3 is TGTGCCAGCAGCCCAGCGGGAGGGGGGGTAGAGACCCAGTACTTC. This sequence encodes CASSPAGGGVETQYF. This chain joins TRBV11-2 and TRBJ2-5, with 10 bases that match TRBD2. The CDR3 loop spans 15 amino acids. The V gene's germline CDR1 is SGHAT and CDR2 FQNNGV. V gave up 5 bases and J gave up 4 bases; unmatched junction bases: 7.

This clonotype was found a few times. The rearrangement uses TRBV20-1 and TRBJ2-5; possibly TRBD1 for D (6 bases). The CDR3 extends over 15 amino acids. Trimming took 2 bases from V and 2 from J, leaving 15 bases between them. CDR1 and CDR2 (germline): DFQATT, SNEGSKA (reference sequence). CDR3 bases: TGCAGTGCTAGAAAGAGGGGACAACCACAAGAGACCCAGTACTTC. Encoded protein: CSARKRGQPQETQYF.

The chain employs TRBV19 and TRBJ2-7, with D perhaps matching TRBD2 (6 bases). Germline V CDR1 and CDR2: LNHDA, SQIVND (reference sequence). Trimming cost V 5 bases and J 1 base, with 12 bases left between them. There are 14 residues in the CDR3. The CDR3 is CASSVDLASYEQYF. The CDR3, as DNA: TGTGCCAGTAGTGTTGATCTAGCGTCCTACGAGCAGTACTTC.

The chain has TRBV3-1 and TRBJ1-1; D uncertain. The CDR3 consists of 12 residues. Trimming cost V 7 bases and J 4 bases, with 10 bases left between them. The germline gives CDR1 LGHDT, CDR2 YNNKEL (reference sequence). DNA of the CDR3: TGTGCCAGCACCAGCTATGGCACTGAAGCTTTCTTT. As protein: CASTSYGTEAFF.